One sample yielded the 14 T cell receptor beta chains listed below, sequenced in a study of blood T cell repertoires in COVID-19. Produced via immunoSEQ multiplex PCR; TCRdb's table is partial and in-frame only. The data show roughly 190,000 clones, about 88% seen once. The sequenced sample was peripheral blood. Receptor source: a human donor in a cohort sampled during active COVID-19.

The J gene is TRBJ2-7, the V gene TRBV12-5; the match to TRBD2 covers 10 bases. This CDR3 has 14 amino acids. V shed 4 bases and J 4 bases; nucleotides not matched to a gene: 4. Germline V gives CDR1 LGHNT, CDR2 FRNRAP. The CDR3 protein is CASGSLSGGYEQYF. DNA for the CDR3: TGTGCTAGTGGTTCACTTAGCGGGGGGTACGAGCAGTACTTC.

This chain uses TRBV5-1 with TRBJ2-1, with D possibly matching TRBD2 (7 bases). The CDR3 contains 14 residues. Trimming removed 4 bases from V and 5 bases from J, with 13 bases in between. The germline CDR1 and CDR2 sequences are SGHRS and YFSETQ. CDR3 in amino acids: CASSGGGRDNEQFF. CDR3 sequence (DNA): TGCGCCAGCAGCGGCGGGGGCAGGGACAATGAGCAGTTCTTC.

V and J are TRBV19 and TRBJ1-1; D might be TRBD1 (5 bases). The CDR3 sequence is 12 residues long. V was pared by 1 base and J by 10 bases, with 10 bases between. In germline, CDR1 is LNHDA, CDR2 SQIVND (reference sequence). CDR3 residues: CASSIGTSGAFF. The CDR3 DNA reads as TGTGCCAGTAGTATAGGGACATCCGGAGCTTTCTTT.

The rearrangement joins TRBV5-4 to TRBJ1-2; D is perhaps TRBD1 (5 bases). This CDR3 is built from 13 residues. The V end was cut by 1 base, the J end by 1 base, with 5 bases between. Germline-derived CDR1 and CDR2 are SGHNT and YYREEE (reference sequence). The CDR3 DNA sequence: TGTGCCAGCAGCTTGAGGGGTAACTATGGCTACACCTTC. Its translation: CASSLRGNYGYTF.

The chain combines TRBV5-5 with TRBJ1-3; D may be TRBD1 (5 bases). Trimming took off 1 base at V and 4 bases at J, with 15 bases between the two ends. The CDR3 consists of 16 residues. Germline V gene data show CDR1 as SGHKS and CDR2 as YYEKEE (reference sequence). In nucleotides, the CDR3 is TGTGCCAGCAGCTTGTGGGGGGTCGGCTCCGGAAACACCATATATTTT. Protein: CASSLWGVGSGNTIYF. Combining the CDR3 with reference TRBV5-5 and TRBJ1-3 gives the whole variable domain DAGVTQSPTHLIKTRGQQVTLRCSPISGHKSVSWYQQVLGQGPQFIFQYYEKEERGRGNFPDRFSARQFPNYSSELNVNALLLGDSALYLCASSLWGVGSGNTIYFGEGSWLTVV.

The chain couples TRBV3-1 (or the pseudogene TRBV3-2) to TRBJ1-2, with D possibly matching TRBD1 (5 bases). This CDR3 spans 15 amino acids. Germline-derived CDR1 and CDR2 are LGHDT and YNNKEL (reference sequence). V was pared by 4 bases and J by 3 bases, with 15 bases between. As DNA, the CDR3 is TGTGCCAGCAGCCCCATCGGGGGGTATTACTATGGCTACACCTTC. Protein sequence: CASSPIGGYYYGYTF.

The rearrangement uses TRBV15 and TRBJ2-6; no clear D gene. Per germline, CDR1 LNHNV and CDR2 YYDKDF (reference sequence). Trimming left V 0 bases short and J 0 bases short, with 6 bases between. The CDR3 spans 16 residues. CDR3 DNA sequence: TGTGCCACCAGCAGAGAGGCGGTCTCTGGGGCCAACGTCCTGACTTTC. Protein product: CATSREAVSGANVLTF.

The J gene is TRBJ2-3, the V gene TRBV2, with 8 bases fitting TRBD1. Trimming at V came to 7 bases and at J to 4 bases, leaving 4 bases not matched to a gene. The CDR3 loop spans 13 amino acids. Germline loops: CDR1 SNHLY, CDR2 FYNNEI. The CDR3: CASKGQGPDTQYF. CDR3 nucleotide sequence: TGTGCCAGCAAAGGACAGGGACCAGATACGCAGTATTTT.

V gene TRBV7-2 combines with J gene TRBJ2-1; D possibly corresponds to TRBD2 (7 bases). CDR1 is SGHTA, CDR2 FQGNSA, per germline. The CDR3 has 16 residues. V was pared by 1 base and J by 1 base, with 11 bases between. CDR3 DNA sequence: TGTGCCAGCAGCTTAGGGGGAGGGGGGTCCTACAATGAGCAGTTCTTC. Its translation: CASSLGGGGSYNEQFF.

The CDR3 is CASGGGYEQYF. CDR3 DNA sequence: TGTGCCAGCGGAGGCGGCTACGAGCAGTACTTC. The chain has TRBV2 and TRBJ2-7, with D possibly TRBD2 on 5 matching bases. CDR1 SNHLY and CDR2 FYNNEI come from the germline V gene. Trimming removed 8 bases at V and 3 bases at J, with 8 bases between. The CDR3 extends over 11 amino acids.

This chain connects TRBV20-1 to TRBJ1-2; 10 positions agree with TRBD1. This CDR3 has 16 amino acids. Germline V CDR1 and CDR2: DFQATT, SNEGSKA (reference sequence). The junction had 18 bases not matched to a gene; V was cut back by 3 bases and J by 11 bases. This CDR3 reads CSASRRDRGKGTEYTF. The CDR3 coding sequence is TGCAGTGCTAGTCGCCGGGACAGGGGAAAGGGGACCGAGTACACCTTC.

The CDR3 region has the DNA TGTGCCAGCAGACCCGGGACAGGGTCTGAGAAACTGTTTTTT. Its translation is CASRPGTGSEKLFF. The chain carries TRBV6-5 and TRBJ1-4; 9 positions match TRBD1. This CDR3 comprises 14 residues. Looked up from germline, CDR1 is MNHEY and CDR2 is SVGAGI. Losses at the gene ends were 6 bases for V and 11 bases for J; bases not matched to a gene: 10.

The V and J genes are TRBV4-3 and TRBJ1-1; TRBD1 matches 8 bases. Germline assignment: CDR1 LGHNA and CDR2 YSLEER. The junction had 4 bases not matched to a gene; V was cut back by 3 bases and J by 7 bases. The CDR3 totals 13 residues. The CDR3 protein is CASSQETGVEAFF. DNA of the CDR3: TGCGCCAGCAGCCAGGAGACAGGGGTTGAAGCTTTCTTT.

The CDR3 here is CASSLSGGAYGYTF. In DNA form, the CDR3 reads TGTGCCAGCAGCTTATCGGGGGGCGCCTATGGCTACACCTTC. The rearrangement joins TRBV7-9 to TRBJ1-2, with D possibly matching TRBD1 (6 bases). The ends were cut back, 2 bases at V and 4 bases at J, with 11 bases in the middle. The CDR3 is 14 residues long. Looked up from germline, CDR1 is SEHNR and CDR2 is FQNEAQ (reference sequence).